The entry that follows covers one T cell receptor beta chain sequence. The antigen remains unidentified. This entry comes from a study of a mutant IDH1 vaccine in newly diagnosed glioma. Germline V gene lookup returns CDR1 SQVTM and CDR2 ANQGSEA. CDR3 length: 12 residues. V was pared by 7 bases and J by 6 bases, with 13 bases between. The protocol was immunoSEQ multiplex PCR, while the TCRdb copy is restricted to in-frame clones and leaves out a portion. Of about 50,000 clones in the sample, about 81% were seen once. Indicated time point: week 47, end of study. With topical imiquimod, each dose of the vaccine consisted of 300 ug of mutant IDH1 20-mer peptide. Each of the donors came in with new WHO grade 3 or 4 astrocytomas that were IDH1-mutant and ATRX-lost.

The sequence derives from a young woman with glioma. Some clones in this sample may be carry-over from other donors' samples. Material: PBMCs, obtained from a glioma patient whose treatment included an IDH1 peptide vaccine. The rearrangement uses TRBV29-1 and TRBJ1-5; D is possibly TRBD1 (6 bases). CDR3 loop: CSATGLGQPQHF. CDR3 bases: TGCAGCGCCACAGGGTTAGGTCAGCCCCAGCATTTT.